This TCR beta chain was captured by sequencing in a study of glioma-infiltrating T cells. For this clonotype: This may arise from a read error, as a much more abundant clone is one base away.

Using RNA template, CDR3s of TCR alpha and beta were amplified with iRepertoire arm-PCR. Using its own MiXCR run on the multiplex PCR reads, TCRdb lists one record per CDR3 protein. The sample has around 100,000 distinct CDR3 sequences, around 31% seen once. Looked up from germline, CDR1 is MNHEY and CDR2 is SVGAGI. J lost 4 bases, V lost 5 bases, and 6 bases had no gene match. The CDR3 has 14 amino acids. Sequenced input: glioma tissue, nonneoplastic brain tissue, or PBMCs (not recorded which). V usage is TRBV6-5 and J usage is TRBJ1-2; the match to TRBD1 covers 8 bases. The clonotype was recovered from a human donor with low-grade glioma or glioblastoma, undergoing nonglioma brain surgery, or in good health (not recorded which). CDR3 sequence reads: CASSRLDRVYGYTF. In DNA form, the CDR3 reads TGTGCCAGCAGTAGATTGGACAGGGTCTATGGCTACACCTTC.